This T cell receptor beta chain was identified in a study of T cells after yellow fever vaccination. TCRdb re-called the 5' RACE reads with MiXCR, one entry per CDR3 protein. The sample holds about 120,000 distinct CDR3 sequences, roughly 8.9% seen once. Between the trimmed V and J ends, which lost 1 base and 4 bases, there was a span of 5 bases. Germline-derived CDR1 and CDR2 are SEHNR and FQNEAQ (reference sequence). The CDR3 is 12 amino acids. This clonotype was detected many times. The chain links TRBV7-9 to TRBJ2-7; D gene unclear. This receptor was taken from a man aged 25-45 years who received the YFV17D yellow fever vaccine. The specimen was CD8+ T cells sorted from PBMCs, collected 45 days after the yellow fever booster vaccination. CDR3 nucleotides: TGTGCCAGCAGCTTAGTTGTATACGAGCAGTACTTC. Residues: CASSLVVYEQYF. Filled out from reference TRBV7-9 and TRBJ2-7, the complete variable domain reads DTGVSQNPRHKITKRGQNVTFRCDPISEHNRLYWYRQTLGQGPEFLTYFQNEAQLEKSRLLSDRFSAERPKGSFSTLEIQRTEQGDSAMYLCASSLVVYEQYFGPGTRLTVT.